Listed here are 20 T cell receptor beta chains from one sample, sequenced in a study of blood T cell repertoires in COVID-19. Sequenced by immunoSEQ multiplex PCR; TCRdb stores in-frame clones only, minus some. The sample lists 70,000 to 90,000 clones; around four fifths were seen once. The specimen was peripheral blood. Every receptor here comes from a human donor in a cohort sampled during active COVID-19.

The J gene is TRBJ2-6, the V gene TRBV7-9; 9 bases are a match to TRBD1. V lost 5 bases and J lost 4; bases outside the gene matches: 3. Germline V gene lookup returns CDR1 SEHNR and CDR2 FQNEAQ (reference sequence). The CDR3 covers 15 residues. The CDR3 sequence is CASSRTGVGANVLTF. CDR3 in DNA: TGTGCCAGCAGCCGGACAGGGGTAGGGGCCAACGTCCTGACTTTC.

This chain connects TRBV10-2 to TRBJ1-4; no firm D call. The V end lost 0 bases, the J end lost 3 bases, and 11 bases lay between the germline ends. CDR1 is WSHSY, CDR2 SAAADI, per germline. The CDR3 contains 16 residues. The DNA for the CDR3 is TGCGCCAGCAGTGAGTCCCTAAGATCCCCTAATGAAAAACTGTTTTTT. Translation: CASSESLRSPNEKLFF.

CDR3: CASSTRNRQIKEAFF. DNA of the CDR3: TGTGCCAGTAGTACCCGAAATCGACAGATAAAGGAAGCTTTCTTT. The V and J genes are TRBV19 and TRBJ1-1; possibly TRBD1 for D (5 bases). Germline lookup yields CDR1 LNHDA and CDR2 SQIVND (reference sequence). There are 15 residues in the CDR3. V lost 4 bases, J lost 8 bases, and 20 bases lay in between.

The rearrangement joins TRBV5-1 to TRBJ1-1, with 11 bases that match TRBD1. Germline V gene sequence: CDR1 SGHRS, CDR2 YFSETQ. V gave up 2 bases and J gave up 3 bases; unmatched junction bases: 3. This CDR3 has 15 residues. The DNA for the CDR3 is TGCGCCAGCAGCTTTAGGGGACAGGGGGACACTGAAGCTTTCTTT. Its protein is CASSFRGQGDTEAFF.

The J gene is TRBJ2-7, the V gene TRBV7-9; D gene uncertain. Germline V gene sequence: CDR1 SEHNR, CDR2 FQNEAQ (reference sequence). The CDR3 consists of 14 residues. V gave up 1 base and J gave up 0 bases, with 7 bases separating them. The DNA for the CDR3 is TGTGCCAGCAGCTTAGTAGCCGGCTCCTACGAGCAGTACTTC. Protein: CASSLVAGSYEQYF.

This rearrangement joins TRBV7-9 to TRBJ1-2; weak D call: TRBD1 (6 bases). CDR1 is SEHNR, CDR2 FQNEAQ, per germline (reference sequence). This CDR3 is 13 amino acids long. V lost 1 base and J lost 7, with 10 bases in between. CDR3 amino acids: CASSLGTGFGYTF. The CDR3 DNA follows: TGTGCCAGCAGCTTAGGAACAGGGTTTGGCTACACCTTC.

The J gene is TRBJ1-2, the V gene TRBV7-9; D gene ambiguous. Trimming removed 8 bases at V and 4 bases at J, with 17 bases between. Germline V lookup: CDR1 SEHNR, CDR2 FQNEAQ (reference sequence). This CDR3 is built from 14 residues. This CDR3 reads CASSPPAVIYGYTF. The CDR3 nucleotides read TGTGCCAGCTCCCCTCCGGCGGTTATCTATGGCTACACCTTC.

The rearrangement links TRBV5-1 to TRBJ2-2; D perhaps matches TRBD1 (5 bases). Germline CDR1 is SGHRS and CDR2 is YFSETQ. This CDR3 has 16 residues. Trimming stripped 0 bases from V and 0 bases from J, with 9 bases between. This CDR3 is CASSLDPGPNTGELFF. The CDR3 nucleotides read TGCGCCAGCAGCTTGGATCCAGGGCCGAACACCGGGGAGCTGTTTTTT.

V usage is TRBV28 and J usage is TRBJ2-6, with D hard to call. CDR1 and CDR2 (germline): MDHEN, SYDVKM. The V end lost 3 bases, the J end lost 4 bases, and 13 bases lay between the germline ends. The CDR3 is made up of 16 amino acids. CDR3 amino acids: CASSFLSGTGANVLTF. The CDR3 DNA follows: TGTGCCAGCAGTTTCCTATCGGGTACCGGGGCCAACGTCCTGACTTTC. Full variable domain (rest looked up from reference TRBV28 and TRBJ2-6): DVKVTQSSRYLVKRTGEKVFLECVQDMDHENMFWYRQDPGLGLRLIYFSYDVKMKEKGDIPEGYSVSREKKERFSLILESASTNQTSMYLCASSFLSGTGANVLTFGAGSRLTVL.

This chain uses TRBV19 with TRBJ1-1; perhaps TRBD1 as D (6 bases). The length of the CDR3 is 15 residues. V was trimmed by 3 bases and J by 0 bases, leaving 11 bases between them. Per the germline V gene, CDR1 is LNHDA and CDR2 is SQIVND (reference sequence). The CDR3 DNA sequence: TGTGCCAGTAGTATTAACAGGGCCATGAACACTGAAGCTTTCTTT. It translates to CASSINRAMNTEAFF.

This clone has just one count. The chain couples TRBV11-2 to TRBJ2-2; 10 bases map to TRBD2. The ends lost 8 bases at V and 8 bases at J; junction bases unmatched: 5. This CDR3 is 13 amino acids long. Germline loops: CDR1 SGHAT, CDR2 FQNNGV. Here the CDR3 reads CASASSGGGELFF. The DNA of the CDR3 is TGTGCCAGCGCCTCTAGCGGGGGAGGGGAGCTGTTTTTT. Based on the CDR3 plus reference TRBV11-2 and TRBJ2-2, the full variable domain is EAGVAQSPRYKIIEKRQSVAFWCNPISGHATLYWYQQILGQGPKLLIQFQNNGVVDDSQLPKDRFSAERLKGVDSTLKIQPAKLEDSAVYLCASASSGGGELFFGEGSRLTVL.

The V gene is TRBV6-5, the J gene TRBJ2-6; D is unresolved. Germline CDR1 and CDR2: MNHEY and SVGAGI. The length of the CDR3 is 15 residues. V was cut by 2 bases and J by 0 bases, with 5 bases left in between. The CDR3 nucleotides read TGTGCCAGCAGTTACGACACCTCTGGGGCCAACGTCCTGACTTTC. Protein: CASSYDTSGANVLTF.

This chain uses TRBV3-1 (or the pseudogene TRBV3-2) with TRBJ2-5, with TRBD2 identical over 15 bases. V was clipped by 5 bases and J by 2 bases; unmatched bases: 3. Germline V CDR1 and CDR2: LGHDT, YNNKEL (reference sequence). The CDR3 covers 16 residues. The CDR3 nucleotides read TGTGCCAGCAGCTCGGGACTAGCGGGGGGTCAAGAGACCCAGTACTTC. Translated: CASSSGLAGGQETQYF.

V and J are TRBV3-1 (or the pseudogene TRBV3-2) and TRBJ2-5, with 8 bases aligning to TRBD2. Looked up from germline, CDR1 is LGHDT and CDR2 is YNNKEL (reference sequence). This CDR3 is built from 15 residues. J gave up 4 bases and V 2 bases, and 6 bases lay outside the gene matches. CDR3 nucleotides: TGTGCCAGCAGCCAAATGAGTCTAGCGGGAGAGACCCAGTACTTC. Encoded protein: CASSQMSLAGETQYF.

The rearrangement joins TRBV19 to TRBJ1-3; D is possibly TRBD1 (5 bases). CDR1 is LNHDA, CDR2 SQIVND, per germline (reference sequence). The CDR3 sequence is 14 residues long. The germline V and J ends were trimmed by 8 bases and 4 bases, with 15 bases remaining between them. DNA of the CDR3: TGTGCCAGTTTTAATGGGGCGCAAGGAAACACCATATATTTT. Its protein is CASFNGAQGNTIYF.

The chain uses TRBV6-5 and TRBJ2-1; 7 nucleotides agree with TRBD2. CDR1 MNHEY and CDR2 SVGAGI come from the germline V gene. Losses at the gene ends were 2 bases for V and 9 bases for J; bases not matched to a gene: 4. CDR3 length equals 13 residues. DNA for the CDR3: TGTGCCAGCAGTTACGCAGGGAGGGCTGAGCAGTTCTTC. It encodes CASSYAGRAEQFF.

The sample holds a few counts of this clone. The chain has TRBV6-2 or TRBV6-3 and TRBJ2-7; D is unresolved. Germline V gene data show CDR1 as MNHEY and CDR2 as SVGEGT. This CDR3 has 15 amino acids. V lost 5 bases, J lost 3 bases, and 17 bases lay in between. Here the CDR3 reads CASSGARSFIYEQYF. For the CDR3, the DNA is TGTGCCAGCAGTGGAGCGCGGAGCTTTATCTACGAGCAGTACTTC.

The chain employs TRBV6-5 and TRBJ2-1; 11 nucleotides agree with TRBD2. CDR1 is MNHEY, CDR2 SVGAGI, per germline. The CDR3 has 15 amino acids. With V trimmed by 7 bases and J by 6 bases, 8 bases remained unmatched. The CDR3 region is CASTKGTSGSNEQFF. As DNA, the CDR3 is TGTGCCAGCACCAAAGGGACTAGCGGATCCAATGAGCAGTTCTTC.

The chain is built from TRBV3-1 (or the pseudogene TRBV3-2) and TRBJ2-1; TRBD1 matches at 7 bases. With V trimmed by 6 bases and J by 5 bases, 10 bases remained unmatched. The CDR3 consists of 15 residues. Germline V gene sequence: CDR1 LGHDT, CDR2 YNNKEL (reference sequence). The CDR3 loop reads CASSRPGTENNEQFF. The CDR3 coding sequence is TGTGCCAGCAGTCGTCCCGGGACAGAAAACAATGAGCAGTTCTTC.

This chain joins TRBV2 and TRBJ1-2; weak D call: TRBD1 (5 bases). Germline-derived CDR1 and CDR2 are SNHLY and FYNNEI. V lost 2 bases, J lost 3 bases, and 19 bases lay in between. This CDR3 spans 17 amino acids. CDR3 DNA: TGTGCCAGCAGTGAATATGGCAGGGCGGGGGGTTACTATGGCTACACCTTC. As protein: CASSEYGRAGGYYGYTF.